This TCR beta chain derives from a study of shared clonotypes between healthy human individuals. General observations from the study: It was anticipated that sequencing depth would influence how many clonotypes donors shared. Only blood underwent sampling, and tissue repertoires likely differ. Clonotypes not shared had lower generation probabilities than those common to all four donors.

About this clone itself: Its antigen is not identified. Other DNA sequences within the sample encode an identical CDR3.

Libraries were prepared by immunoSEQ multiplex PCR; TCRdb keeps only in-frame clonotypes and omits some of them. The table shows 600,000 to 750,000 clones, with roughly two thirds occurring only once. The authors divided CD4+ cells into CD45RA+ naive and CD45RA-negative memory subsets. Germline values: CDR1 SGHRS, CDR2 YFSETQ. The J segment lost 3 bases and the V segment lost 0 bases, leaving 2 bases of the junction unmatched. The CDR3 totals 14 residues. The material sequenced was memory CD4+ T cells sorted from blood. Subset defined: CD45RA-negative fraction. This chain links TRBV5-1 with TRBJ2-7, with 8 bases fitting TRBD1. This clonotype was sampled from a woman aged 25 to 39 in good health. CDR3 region: CASSLGQGSYEQYF. The DNA of the CDR3 is TGCGCCAGCAGCTTGGGACAGGGGAGCTACGAGCAGTACTTC. Full variable domain (missing parts from reference TRBV5-1 and TRBJ2-7): KAGVTQTPRYLIKTRGQQVTLSCSPISGHRSVSWYQQTPGQGLQFLFEYFSETQRNKGNFPGRFSGRQFSNSRSEMNVSTLELGDSALYLCASSLGQGSYEQYFGPGTRLTVT.